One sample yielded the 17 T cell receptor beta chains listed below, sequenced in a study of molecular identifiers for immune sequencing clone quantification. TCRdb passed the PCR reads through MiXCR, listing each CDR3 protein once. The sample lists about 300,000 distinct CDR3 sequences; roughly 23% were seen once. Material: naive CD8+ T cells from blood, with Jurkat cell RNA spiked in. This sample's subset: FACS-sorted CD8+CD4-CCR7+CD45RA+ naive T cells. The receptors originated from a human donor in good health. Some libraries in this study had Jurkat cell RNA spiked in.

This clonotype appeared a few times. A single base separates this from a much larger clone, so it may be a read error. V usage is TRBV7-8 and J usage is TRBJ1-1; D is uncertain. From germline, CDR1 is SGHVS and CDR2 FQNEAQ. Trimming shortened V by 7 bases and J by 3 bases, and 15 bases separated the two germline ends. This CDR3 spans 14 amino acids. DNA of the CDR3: TGTGCCAGCACACCAGAATACATGGACACTGAAGCTTTCTTT. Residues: CASTPEYMDTEAFF.

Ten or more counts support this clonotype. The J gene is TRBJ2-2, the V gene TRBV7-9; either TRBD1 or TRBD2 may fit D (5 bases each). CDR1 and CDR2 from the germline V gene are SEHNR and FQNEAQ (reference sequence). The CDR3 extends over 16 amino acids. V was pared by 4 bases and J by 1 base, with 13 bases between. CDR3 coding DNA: TGTGCCAGCAGCTCAACCGGGACGGAGAACACCGGGGAGCTGTTTTTT. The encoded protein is CASSSTGTENTGELFF.

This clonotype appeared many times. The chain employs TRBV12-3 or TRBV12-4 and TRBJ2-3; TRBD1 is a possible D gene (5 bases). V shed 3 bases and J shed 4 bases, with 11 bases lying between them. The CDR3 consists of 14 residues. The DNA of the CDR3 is TGTGCCAGCAGTTTTCAGGGCGGATCAGATACGCAGTATTTT. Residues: CASSFQGGSDTQYF.

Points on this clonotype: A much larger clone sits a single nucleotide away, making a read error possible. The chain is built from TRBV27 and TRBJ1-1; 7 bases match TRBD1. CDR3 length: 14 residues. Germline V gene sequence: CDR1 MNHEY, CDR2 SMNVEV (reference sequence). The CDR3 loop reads CTSSKRQGKAEAFF. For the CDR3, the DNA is TGTACCAGCAGCAAAAGACAGGGCAAAGCTGAAGCTTTCTTT.

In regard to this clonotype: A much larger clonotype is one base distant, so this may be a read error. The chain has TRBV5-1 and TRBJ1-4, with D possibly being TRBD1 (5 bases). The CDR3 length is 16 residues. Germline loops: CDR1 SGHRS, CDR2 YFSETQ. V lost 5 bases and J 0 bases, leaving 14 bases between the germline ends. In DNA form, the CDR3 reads TGCGCCAGCAGAGGCGGGGCAGGCGCAACTAATGAAAAACTGTTTTTT. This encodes CASRGGAGATNEKLFF.

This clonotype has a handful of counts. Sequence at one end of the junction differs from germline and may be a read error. This CDR3 is CASRPGITYERYF. CDR3 sequence (DNA): TGTGCCAGCAGACCCGGGATAACCTACGAGCGGTACTTC. This chain uses TRBV7-2 with TRBJ2-7, with D perhaps TRBD2 (5 bases). The CDR3 contains 13 residues. Germline V CDR1 and CDR2: SGHTA, FQGNSA.

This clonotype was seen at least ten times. As DNA, the CDR3 is TGTGCCAGCAGCTTAGCAGGGGACGCAGCTTTCTTT. It specifies CASSLAGDAAFF. The chain has TRBV7-9 and TRBJ1-1, with a tentative D call TRBD1 (5 bases). CDR3 length: 12 amino acids. V gave up 0 bases and J gave up 10 bases, with 9 bases separating them. Looked up from germline, CDR1 is SEHNR and CDR2 is FQNEAQ (reference sequence).

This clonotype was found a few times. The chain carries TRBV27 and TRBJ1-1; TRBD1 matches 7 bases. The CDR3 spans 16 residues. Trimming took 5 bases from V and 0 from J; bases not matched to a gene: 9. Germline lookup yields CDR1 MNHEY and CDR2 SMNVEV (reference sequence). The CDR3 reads CASSTLQGRMNTEAFF. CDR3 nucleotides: TGTGCCAGCAGTACTCTACAGGGGCGTATGAACACTGAAGCTTTCTTT.

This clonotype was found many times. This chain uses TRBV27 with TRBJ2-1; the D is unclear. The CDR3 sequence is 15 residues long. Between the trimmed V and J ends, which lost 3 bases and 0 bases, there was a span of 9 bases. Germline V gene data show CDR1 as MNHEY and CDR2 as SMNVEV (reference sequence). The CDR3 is CASSFGPSSYNEQFF. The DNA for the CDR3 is TGTGCCAGCAGTTTCGGTCCGAGCTCCTACAATGAGCAGTTCTTC.

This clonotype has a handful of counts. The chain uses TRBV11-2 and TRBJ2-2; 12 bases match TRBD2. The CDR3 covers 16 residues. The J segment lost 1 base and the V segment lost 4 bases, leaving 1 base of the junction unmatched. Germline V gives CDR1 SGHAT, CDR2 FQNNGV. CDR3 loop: CASSSGLAGNTGELFF. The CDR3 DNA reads TGTGCCAGCAGCTCGGGACTAGCGGGGAACACCGGGGAGCTGTTTTTT.

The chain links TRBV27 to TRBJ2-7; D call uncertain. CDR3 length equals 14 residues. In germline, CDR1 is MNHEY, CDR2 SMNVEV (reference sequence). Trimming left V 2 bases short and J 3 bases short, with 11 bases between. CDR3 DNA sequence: TGTGCCAGCAGTTTACAGCTAGGCTACTACGAGCAGTACTTC. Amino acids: CASSLQLGYYEQYF.

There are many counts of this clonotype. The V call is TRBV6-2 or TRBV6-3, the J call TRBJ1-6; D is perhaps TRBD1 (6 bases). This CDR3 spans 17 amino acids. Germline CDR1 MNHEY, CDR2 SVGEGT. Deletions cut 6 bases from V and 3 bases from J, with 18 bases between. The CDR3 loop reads CASRERRGSSYNSPLHF. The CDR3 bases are TGTGCCAGCAGAGAACGCAGGGGATCAAGCTATAATTCACCCCTCCACTTT.

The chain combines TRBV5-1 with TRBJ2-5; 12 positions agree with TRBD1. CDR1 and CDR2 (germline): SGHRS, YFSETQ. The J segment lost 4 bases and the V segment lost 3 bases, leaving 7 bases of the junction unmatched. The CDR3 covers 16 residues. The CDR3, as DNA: TGCGCCAGCAGCTACGCGGGACAGGGGGCGGGAGAGACCCAGTACTTC. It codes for CASSYAGQGAGETQYF.

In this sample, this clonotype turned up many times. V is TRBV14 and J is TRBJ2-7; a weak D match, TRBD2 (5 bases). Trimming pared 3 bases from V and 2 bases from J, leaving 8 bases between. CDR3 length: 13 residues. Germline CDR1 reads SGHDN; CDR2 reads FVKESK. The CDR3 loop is CASSQELAYEQYF. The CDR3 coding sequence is TGTGCCAGCAGCCAGGAACTAGCCTACGAGCAGTACTTC.

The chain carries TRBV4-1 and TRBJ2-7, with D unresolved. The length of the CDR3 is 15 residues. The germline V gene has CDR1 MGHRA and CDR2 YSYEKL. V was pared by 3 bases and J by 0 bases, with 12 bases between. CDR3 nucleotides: TGCGCCAGCAGCCAGCGCCCGGGCCACTCCTACGAGCAGTACTTC. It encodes CASSQRPGHSYEQYF.

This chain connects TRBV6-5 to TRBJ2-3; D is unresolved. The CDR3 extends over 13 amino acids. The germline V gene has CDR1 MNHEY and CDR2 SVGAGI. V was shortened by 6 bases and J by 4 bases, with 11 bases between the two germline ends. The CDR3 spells CASRPTRPDTQYF. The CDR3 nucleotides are TGTGCCAGCAGACCCACAAGGCCAGATACGCAGTATTTT.

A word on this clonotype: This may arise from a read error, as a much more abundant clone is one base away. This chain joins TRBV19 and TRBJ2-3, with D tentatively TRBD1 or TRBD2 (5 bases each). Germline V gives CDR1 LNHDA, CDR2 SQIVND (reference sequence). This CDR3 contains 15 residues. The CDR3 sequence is CTSSARDLRTDTQYF. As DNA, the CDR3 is TGTACCAGTAGTGCCCGGGACCTCCGCACAGATACGCAGTATTTT. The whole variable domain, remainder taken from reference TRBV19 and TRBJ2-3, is DGGITQSPKYLFRKEGQNVTLSCEQNLNHDAMYWYRQDPGQGLRLIYYSQIVNDFQKGDIAEGYSVSREKKESFPLTVTSAQKNPTAFYLCTSSARDLRTDTQYFGPGTRLTVL.